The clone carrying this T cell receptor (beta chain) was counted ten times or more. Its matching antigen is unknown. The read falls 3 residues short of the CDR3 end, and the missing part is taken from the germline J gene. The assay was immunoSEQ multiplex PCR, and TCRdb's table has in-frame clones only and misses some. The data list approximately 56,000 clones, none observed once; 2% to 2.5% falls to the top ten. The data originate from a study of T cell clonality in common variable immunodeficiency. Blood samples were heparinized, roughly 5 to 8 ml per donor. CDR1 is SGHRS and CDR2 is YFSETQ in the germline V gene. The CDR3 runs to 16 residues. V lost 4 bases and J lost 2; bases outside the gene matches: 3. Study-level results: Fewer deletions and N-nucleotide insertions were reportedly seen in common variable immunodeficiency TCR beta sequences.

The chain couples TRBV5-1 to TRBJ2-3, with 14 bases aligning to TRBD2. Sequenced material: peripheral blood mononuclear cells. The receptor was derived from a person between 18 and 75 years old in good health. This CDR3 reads CASSGLAGGLTDTQYF. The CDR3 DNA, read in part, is TGCGCCAGCAGCGGACTAGCGGGGGGCCTCACAGATACG.